This record concerns one T cell receptor beta chain sequence. The antigen it binds to is not known. There are no base qualities to consult, and no much larger clone falls within one base. The CDR3 runs 17 amino acids, cysteine and phenylalanine included. Only the CDR3 DNA stays, 51 bases, in frame from base 1. Trimming takes 6 bases from V and 1 base from J, and the germline ends sit 19 bases apart. Via the germline V gene, CDR1 is MDHEN and CDR2 SYDVKM. The sample originates from a study of identical twins (TCRdb year 2016). With respect to the entire study: To test whether fetal clonotypes persist, the study used deep sequencing on TCR alpha and beta repertoires from monozygotic twins, unrelated adults of various ages, and cord blood. To rule out contamination, replicate twin experiments were performed at different times with different library preparation protocols. Results the study describes overall, beyond this receptor: Zero-insertion analyses could be partly confounded by invariant T cells such as MAIT and iNKT, although diverse VJ usage argued against such confounding for most clonotypes. Because the same donors could not be followed over many years, conclusions were based on cross-sectional statistical analysis. Out-of-frame TCR alpha sharing in monozygotic twins was systematically underestimated by recombination models, whereas sharing between unrelated individuals was in agreement with the recombination models. Out-of-frame TCR alpha sequences shared between twins showed an excess of low generation-probability sequences compared with coincidental sharing between unrelated individuals. Fewer insertions were carried by abundant cord blood beta clonotypes, a similar but weaker trend appeared in young adult naive repertoires, and no such trend appeared in memory repertoires. In beta out-of-frame sequences, excess twin sharing was weaker, because having fewer shared sequences lowered the signal-to-noise ratio.

Only healthy Caucasian donors were included. Three pairs of female monozygotic twins, all aged roughly 18 to 29 years, were included in the twin cohort. The RNA used for TCR libraries was isolated from peripheral blood mononuclear cells. Receptor amplification or capture employed 5' RACE. The sequencing machine was an Illumina HiSeq 2000. A universal primer binding site was introduced by template switching, and a unique molecular identifier was present in the final cDNA, enabling accurate counting of TCR cDNA molecules. Specific primers in the conserved constant-segment region were used to synthesize first-strand cDNA for TCR alpha and beta chains. To control for contamination, every cDNA library was double barcoded, receiving both a SMART-Mk sample barcode and Illumina barcodes. TruSeq adapter sequences, together with Illumina sample barcodes, were added in two successive PCR steps. Sequencing of the TCR alpha and beta cDNA libraries was done on the Illumina HiSeq platform using custom primers. The source study handled its data this way. Raw reads were processed with MiGEC to extract unique molecular identifiers, and MiXCR was used to determine CDR3 positions. Recombination models were inferred per individual with the repgenHMM and IGoR tools using an EM algorithm. The tcR package in R was used for shared clonotype analysis, with sharing normalized by the product of cloneset sizes. To study raw recombination free of thymic and clonal selection effects, out-of-frame nonproductive sequences were analyzed. Through fastp at Q25 and MiXCR, TCRdb rebuilt clones from the public reads, retaining in-frame beta chains. Every distinct CDR3 protein forms one entry, paired with its most common genes and DNA. The V and J calls shown here were made by TCRdb, not taken from the authors' results. The sample has hundreds of thousands of distinct CDR3 sequences on record, roughly 8% of them singletons. 0.98% of the sample is taken by the ten largest.

These data also formed part of another study, on yellow fever vaccine responses in identical twins. According to the second study: The T cell response to vaccination in identical twins was reported by the authors to appear partly convergent and partly personalized. In identical twins, the study followed T cell clones that responded to the vaccine with precision.

This chain joins TRBV28 to TRBJ2-4; tentative D gene TRBD1, with 6 bases matching. This receptor was taken from a woman between 18 and 29 years old in good health. The specimen was PBMCs. The CDR3 has the sequence CASSKAQGHGAKNIQYF. The bases read TGTGCCAGCAGCAAAGCACAGGGCCATGGGGCCAAAAACATTCAGTACTTC.